This T cell receptor beta chain was sequenced for a study of blood T cells in healthy people across ages. For the study at large: Template switching retrieved approximately one barcoded beta molecule for each two T cells. Overall study results and limits: For the donors, CMV status was unknown and possibly confounded expanded clonotype changes. Per-million-T-cell TCR beta diversity fell roughly linearly with age.

The use of a sample-barcoded 5' primer and a J-beta primer mix characterized a second PCR of roughly 7 to 11 cycles. Each cDNA was tagged by a template-switch adaptor containing 12 random nucleotides. TCRdb redid the calling of the 5' RACE reads with MiXCR, one entry per CDR3 protein. The top ten hold 15% to 20% of the sample, which has about 780,000 distinct CDR3 sequences, 46% seen once. Per germline, CDR1 WSHSY and CDR2 SAAADI. The CDR3 consists of 14 residues. Of note for this clonotype: As yet, its antigen is unknown. A much more abundant neighbour one base away suggests this may be a read error. In this CDR3 the conserved last residue, phenylalanine or tryptophan, is missing, so a read error is likely.

This clonotype was obtained from an older man in good health. The sample was blood. The genes are TRBV10-2 and TRBJ2-1, with TRBD1 identical over 9 bases. The DNA end favors TRBJ2-7, so the J call may be wrong. Here the CDR3 reads CASSDSGQGYEQYL. CDR3 in DNA: TGCGCCAGCAGTGATTCGGGACAGGGTTACGAGCAGTACTTA.